Listed here are 29 T cell receptor beta chains from one sample, sequenced in a study of T cells expressing NK-cell markers (TCRdb year 2020). The library was built by means of 5' RACE. TCRdb lists the instrument as Illumina HiSeq 2000. The reads went through TCRdb reprocessing, and each CDR3 protein sequence gets one entry with no DNA. This sample's table lists about 440,000 distinct CDR3 sequences. In total, the top ten clones hold 7.3% of the sample. Input material: blood T cells: a sorted CD56 or NKG2C T cell subset, CD4+ or CD8+ T cells, or bulk PBMC T cells (not recorded which). The receptors derive from a woman between 18 and 70 years old in good health.

This rearrangement joins TRBV18 to TRBJ2-1; absent DNA, TCRdb's TRBD2 call cannot be checked. The V gene's germline CDR1 is KGHSH and CDR2 LQKENI. The CDR3 consists of 18 residues. The CDR3 sequence is CASSQGAPAVAGVAEQFF.

CDR3 sequence: CASSLWTTGGEQYF. The chain couples TRBV7-2 to TRBJ2-7; TCRdb's D call of TRBD2 is untestable without DNA. Per the germline V gene, CDR1 is SGHTA and CDR2 is FQGNSA. The CDR3 consists of 14 residues.

V is TRBV6-5 and J is TRBJ2-1; as DNA is missing, the TRBD1 call by TCRdb cannot be tested. From germline, CDR1 is MNHEY and CDR2 SVGAGI. The CDR3 spans 11 residues. The CDR3 spells CASSTREIQFF.

V and J are TRBV14 and TRBJ2-1; TCRdb calls TRBD1, which cannot be checked without DNA. Germline CDR1 reads SGHDN; CDR2 reads FVKESK. The CDR3 loop spans 17 amino acids. The CDR3: CASSQEIDLGAGNEQFF.

This chain joins TRBV10-3 and TRBJ2-1; the TCRdb D gene call, TRBD2, has no DNA to confirm it. From germline, CDR1 is ENHRY and CDR2 SYGVKD. CDR3 length: 16 amino acids. The CDR3 spells CAISESFFGRGGEQFF.

This clonotype is labeled medium-sized based on frequency. The chain couples TRBV7-9 to TRBJ2-1; TCRdb returns TRBD1, unconfirmable since there is no DNA. This CDR3 has 12 amino acids. CDR1 and CDR2 (germline): SEHNR, FQNEAQ (reference sequence). CDR3 in amino acids: CASRDRGYEQFF.

This chain connects TRBV7-2 to TRBJ2-1. Germline V lookup: CDR1 SGHTA, CDR2 FQGNSA. This CDR3 region has 16 residues. The CDR3 region is CASSLGLALSYNEQFF.

This chain joins TRBV4-3 and TRBJ2-1; the D call of TRBD2 rests on TCRdb alone, since no DNA is present to check it. CDR3 length equals 19 residues. Germline V gene sequence: CDR1 LGHNA, CDR2 YSLEER. CDR3 protein: CASSQDKGIAGAPAMAQFF.

The CDR3 reads CASRRNAGELFF. The rearrangement joins TRBV25-1 to TRBJ2-2. This CDR3 comprises 12 residues. CDR1 and CDR2 (germline): MGHDK, SYGVNS. Full variable domain (missing parts from reference TRBV25-1 and TRBJ2-2): EADIYQTPRYLVIGTGKKITLECSQTMGHDKMYWYQQDPGMELHLIHYSYGVNSTEKGDLSSESTVSRIRTEHFPLTLESARPSHTSQYLCASRRNAGELFFGEGSRLTVL.

The chain has TRBV9 and TRBJ1-2; TCRdb selects TRBD1, and the lack of DNA leaves this call unchecked. Germline assignment: CDR1 SGDLS and CDR2 YYNGEE. The CDR3 sequence is 15 residues long. CDR3 region: CASSPRQESAYGYTF. The whole variable domain, remainder taken from reference TRBV9 and TRBJ1-2, is DSGVTQTPKHLITATGQRVTLRCSPRSGDLSVYWYQQSLDQGLQFLIQYYNGEERAKGNILERFSAQQFPDLHSELNLSSLELGDSALYFCASSPRQESAYGYTFGSGTRLTVV.

V usage is TRBV6-1 and J usage is TRBJ1-2; TCRdb proposes TRBD1, but this gene call is untestable without DNA. The CDR3 spans 13 residues. In germline, CDR1 is MNHNS, CDR2 SASEGT. The CDR3 spells CASSERGIDGYTF.

The chain has TRBV5-1 and TRBJ2-7; TCRdb's D call of TRBD1 is untestable without DNA. Germline lookup yields CDR1 SGHRS and CDR2 YFSETQ. This CDR3 spans 14 amino acids. CDR3 amino acids: CASRSVTGLNEQYF.

This chain joins TRBV20-1 and TRBJ1-5; TCRdb calls TRBD1, which cannot be checked without DNA. CDR1 is DFQATT, CDR2 SNEGSKA, per germline (reference sequence). The CDR3 is made up of 12 amino acids. The CDR3 sequence: CSARAGNQPQHF.

The chain combines TRBV5-4 with TRBJ2-3; lacking DNA, the TRBD2 call made by TCRdb goes unchecked. In germline, CDR1 is SGHNT, CDR2 YYREEE (reference sequence). The CDR3 is made up of 19 amino acids. The CDR3 is CASSIDGLAVTRSTDTQYF.

CDR3 amino acids: CSASQPRGESQPQHF. V usage is TRBV20-1 and J usage is TRBJ1-5; TCRdb designates TRBD1, a call that cannot be tested without DNA. Per germline, CDR1 DFQATT and CDR2 SNEGSKA (reference sequence). The CDR3 runs to 15 residues.

The V gene is TRBV12-3 or TRBV12-4, the J gene TRBJ1-5. The CDR3 covers 13 residues. The CDR3 here is CASTPKGLQPQHF.

The chain links TRBV7-2 to TRBJ2-1; TCRdb indicates TRBD2, and absent DNA this call remains unverified. Germline values: CDR1 SGHTA, CDR2 FQGNSA. There are 16 residues in the CDR3. This chain's CDR3 is CASSLRSGSGSNEQFF.

The chain recombines TRBV29-1 with TRBJ1-4. The CDR3 spans 13 residues. CDR1 is SQVTM, CDR2 ANQGSEA, per germline. The CDR3 here is CSVGGGRREKLFF.

The genes are TRBV2 and TRBJ1-4; TCRdb's D call, TRBD1, is unchecked because there is no DNA. This CDR3 region has 15 residues. The germline CDR1 and CDR2 sequences are SNHLY and FYNNEI. The CDR3 sequence is CASSSRTALNEKLFF. Filled out from reference TRBV2 and TRBJ1-4, the complete variable domain reads EPEVTQTPSHQVTQMGQEVILRCVPISNHLYFYWYRQILGQKVEFLVSFYNNEISEKSEIFDDQFSVERPDGSNFTLKIRSTKLEDSAMYFCASSSRTALNEKLFFGSGTQLSVL.

The V call is TRBV5-6, the J call TRBJ2-2; TCRdb calls TRBD1, which cannot be checked without DNA. This CDR3 contains 15 residues. Germline V gene lookup returns CDR1 SGHDT and CDR2 YYEEEE. CDR3 in amino acids: CASRRGKANTGELFF.

This chain joins TRBV12-3 or TRBV12-4 and TRBJ1-2; TCRdb's D gene call, TRBD1, goes unchecked for lack of DNA. This CDR3 region has 16 residues. The CDR3 sequence: CASSDGGRGSNYGYTF.

V gene TRBV5-1 combines with J gene TRBJ1-2; with no DNA, the TCRdb D assignment of TRBD1 cannot be verified. The CDR3 is made up of 13 amino acids. Germline V lookup: CDR1 SGHRS, CDR2 YFSETQ. The CDR3 sequence is CASSPGTGNGYTF.

The V and J genes are TRBV5-5 and TRBJ1-1; TCRdb calls TRBD1, which cannot be checked without DNA. The V gene's germline CDR1 is SGHKS and CDR2 YYEKEE (reference sequence). The length of the CDR3 is 14 residues. CDR3 residues: CASSPGGQNTEAFF.

V and J are TRBV27 and TRBJ2-1; TCRdb outputs TRBD1, but without DNA this stays unchecked. Per germline, CDR1 MNHEY and CDR2 SMNVEV (reference sequence). This CDR3 is built from 17 residues. CDR3: CASSLSRTGLGSNEQFF.

V and J are TRBV20-1 and TRBJ2-3; the D call from TCRdb, TRBD2, cannot be confirmed without DNA. This CDR3 region has 15 residues. Germline lookup yields CDR1 DFQATT and CDR2 SNEGSKA (reference sequence). The CDR3 spells CSAIISGDSTDTQYF.

This chain connects TRBV19 to TRBJ1-1; TCRdb's D gene call, TRBD1, goes unchecked for lack of DNA. This CDR3 spans 13 amino acids. Germline CDR1 is LNHDA and CDR2 is SQIVND (reference sequence). The CDR3 sequence is CASSPDRGTEAFF.

The genes are TRBV11-2 and TRBJ2-6; the TRBD1 assignment by TCRdb is unverifiable without DNA. Germline V gives CDR1 SGHAT, CDR2 FQNNGV. This CDR3 is 16 amino acids long. The CDR3 spells CASSFIGSGGANVLTF.

The chain recombines TRBV12-3 or TRBV12-4 with TRBJ1-3; as DNA is missing, the TRBD1 call by TCRdb cannot be tested. This CDR3 region has 14 residues. CDR3: CASSLVQGRDTIYF.

V and J are TRBV20-1 and TRBJ1-2; the D call of TRBD1 rests on TCRdb alone, since no DNA is present to check it. Germline assignment: CDR1 DFQATT and CDR2 SNEGSKA (reference sequence). The CDR3 runs to 16 residues. This chain's CDR3 is CSAPPTAAGGSSGYTF.